These T cell receptor beta chains were read from a single sample in a study of T cell responses to AZD1222 COVID-19 vaccine. The assay was immunoSEQ multiplex PCR, and TCRdb's table has in-frame clones only and misses some. This sample yields around 72,000 clones, of which 75% to 85% are seen a single time; roughly 5.4% belongs to the top ten. Sample: peripheral blood, taken on day 0 of AZD1222 vaccination. The receptors shown here come from an adult in good health. The conserved cysteine and the conserved F or W are not part of the CDR3 here.

v_gene	CDR3aa
TRBV27	ASSRQANEKLF
TRBV25-1	ASIRRGPLSGNTIY
TRBV15	ATSTDRVAGANVLT
TRBV12-3/TRBV12-4	ASHPNTGELF
TRBV27	ASSSGDRVGEQY
TRBV5-1	ASSRSGTGTGNTIY
TRBV4-2	ASSPSAPKYGYT
TRBV12-5	ASGPLGGRSRTGELF
TRBV12-3/TRBV12-4	VGIVTNTGELF
TRBV6-6	ASSPQPPYEQY
TRBV7-8	ASSSTRSPYEQY
TRBV5-1	ASSAGTSKNIQY
TRBV18	ASSTGDSIGNTIY
TRBV10-3	AISASEGRQHQPQH
TRBV4-2	ASSQERAGAAEKLF
TRBV18	ASSPTGPGETQY
TRBV2	ASGGGEGTEAF
TRBV30	ACEPNTEAF
TRBV3-1/TRBV3-2	ASSQEERGPYNEQF
TRBV15	ATSRADKRHSYEQY